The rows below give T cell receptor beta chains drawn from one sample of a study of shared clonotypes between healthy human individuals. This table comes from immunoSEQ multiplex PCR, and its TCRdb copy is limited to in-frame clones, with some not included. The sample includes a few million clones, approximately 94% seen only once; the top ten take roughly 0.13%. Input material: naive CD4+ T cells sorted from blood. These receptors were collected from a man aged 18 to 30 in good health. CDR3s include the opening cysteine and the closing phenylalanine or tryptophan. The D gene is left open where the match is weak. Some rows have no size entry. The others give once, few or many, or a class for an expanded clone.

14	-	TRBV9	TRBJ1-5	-	TGTGCCAGCAGCGTAGGGCAGGGAAATCAGCCCCAGCATTTT	CASSVGQGNQPQHF
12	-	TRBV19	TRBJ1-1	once	TGTGCCAGCTCCCAGAGTGGCGCTGAAGCTTTCTTT	CASSQSGAEAFF
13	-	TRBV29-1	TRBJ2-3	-	TGCAGCGTTGTATCGGGCCGCACAGATACGCAGTATTTT	CSVVSGRTDTQYF
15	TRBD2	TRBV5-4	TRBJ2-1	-	TGTGCCAGCAGCTTAGGCGGGAGGGCCGATTGGGAGCAGTTCTTC	CASSLGGRADWEQFF
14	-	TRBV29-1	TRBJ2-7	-	TGCAGCGTTGAAGACAACGGCAGGCCCTACGAGCAGTACTTC	CSVEDNGRPYEQYF
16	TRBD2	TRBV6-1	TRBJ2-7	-	TGTGCCAGCAGTGAAGATCTATTAGCGGGATATAACGAGCAGTACTTC	CASSEDLLAGYNEQYF
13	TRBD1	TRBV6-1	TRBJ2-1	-	TGTGCCAGCACCTATGGGACAGCGGTTACGCAGTTCTTC	CASTYGTAVTQFF
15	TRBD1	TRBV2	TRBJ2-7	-	TGTGCCAGCGGAGCCGGGACAGGGGGATCCTACGAGCAGTACTTC	CASGAGTGGSYEQYF
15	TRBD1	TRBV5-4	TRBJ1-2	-	TGTGCCAGCAGCTCGGGGGACAGGGCGCCTTATGGCTACACCTTC	CASSSGDRAPYGYTF
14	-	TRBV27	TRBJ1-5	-	TGTGCCAGTTCCAGGGTGCAGAACAATCAGCCCCAGCATTTT	CASSRVQNNQPQHF
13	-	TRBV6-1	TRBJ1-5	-	TGTGCCAGCAGTGAATGGGGGTCTCAGCCCCAGCATTTT	CASSEWGSQPQHF
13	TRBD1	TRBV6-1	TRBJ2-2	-	TGTGCCAGCAGGGGACAGGGACCCGGGGAGCTGTTTTTT	CASRGQGPGELFF
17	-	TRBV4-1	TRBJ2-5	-	TGCGCCAGCAGCCAAGAGCCTAGGCGCCAGGAGCGGGAGACCCAGTACTTC	CASSQEPRRQERETQYF
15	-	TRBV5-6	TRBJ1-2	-	TGTGCCAGCAGCTTGGTATCTGGGACTAACTATGGCTACACCTTC	CASSLVSGTNYGYTF
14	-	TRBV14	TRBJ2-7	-	TGTGCCAGCAGCCTGCCTGGGAGCTCCTACGAGCAGTACTTC	CASSLPGSSYEQYF
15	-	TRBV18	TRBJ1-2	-	TGTGCCAGCTCACCTGCTACAGGGAGGGACTATGGCTACACCTTC	CASSPATGRDYGYTF
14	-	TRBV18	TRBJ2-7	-	TGTGCCAGCTCACCAGGGCGGAGCTCCTACGAGCAGTACTTC	CASSPGRSSYEQYF
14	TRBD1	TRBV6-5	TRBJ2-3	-	TGTGCCAGCAGGACAGGGTGGATTCCAGATACGCAGTATTTT	CASRTGWIPDTQYF
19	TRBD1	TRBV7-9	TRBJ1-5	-	TGTGCCAGCAGCTTAGGAGGGACGGGACAGGGGTTCAGCAATCAGCCCCAGCATTTT	CASSLGGTGQGFSNQPQHF
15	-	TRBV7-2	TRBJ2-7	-	TGTGCCAGCAGCTTAGCGGGACTTGGACCCCACGAGCAGTACTTC	CASSLAGLGPHEQYF
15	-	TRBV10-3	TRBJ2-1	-	TGTGCCATCAGTGAAGAGCGGCGTTCCTACAATGAGCAGTTCTTC	CAISEERRSYNEQFF
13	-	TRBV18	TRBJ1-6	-	TGTGCCAGCTCACCATATCTAAATTCACCCCTCCACTTT	CASSPYLNSPLHF
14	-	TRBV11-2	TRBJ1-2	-	TGTGCCAGCAGCTCCCGGAGAAGCTTCTATGGCTACACCTTC	CASSSRRSFYGYTF
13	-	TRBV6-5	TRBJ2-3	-	TGTGCCAGCCGTGGACCTTCCACAGATACGCAGTATTTT	CASRGPSTDTQYF
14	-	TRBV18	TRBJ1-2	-	TGTGCCAGCTCACCGACGTCATCTAACTATGGCTACACCTTC	CASSPTSSNYGYTF
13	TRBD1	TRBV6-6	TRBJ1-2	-	TGTGCCAGCACCAGGGGGGGGAACTATGGCTACACCTTC	CASTRGGNYGYTF
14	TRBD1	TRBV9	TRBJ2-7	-	TGTGCCAGCAGCCCCGGGGACAGGGTTGGCGAGCAGTACTTC	CASSPGDRVGEQYF
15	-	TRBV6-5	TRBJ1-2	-	TGTGCCAGCAGCCCAGGGATAATGGGGTTGCGGGGCTACACCTTC	CASSPGIMGLRGYTF
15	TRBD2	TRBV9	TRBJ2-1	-	TGTGCCAGCAGCGCGAGCGGGGGTTCCTACAATGAGCAGTTCTTC	CASSASGGSYNEQFF
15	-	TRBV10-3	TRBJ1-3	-	TGTGCCATCAGGACGACAGGCCTCTCTGGAAACACCATATATTTT	CAIRTTGLSGNTIYF
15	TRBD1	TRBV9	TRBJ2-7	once	TGTGCCAGCAGCCCTGGAGGGACAGGGGCCTACGAGCAGTACTTC	CASSPGGTGAYEQYF
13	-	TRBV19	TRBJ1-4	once	TGTGCCAGTAAGGCGGGTATACATGAAAAACTGTTTTTT	CASKAGIHEKLFF
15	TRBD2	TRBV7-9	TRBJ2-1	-	TGTGCCAGCAGCCCTAGCGGGAGTGCCTCCTATGAGCAGTTCTTC	CASSPSGSASYEQFF
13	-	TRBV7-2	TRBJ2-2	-	TGTGCCAGCAGCTCACGCGGAACCGGGGAGCTGTTTTTT	CASSSRGTGELFF
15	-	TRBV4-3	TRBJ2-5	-	TGCGCCAGCAGCCAAGATCGCGGCAGACAAGAGACCCAGTACTTC	CASSQDRGRQETQYF
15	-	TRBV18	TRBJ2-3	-	TGTGCCAGCTCACCAGATCGGGGAGGAGTAGATACGCAGTATTTT	CASSPDRGGVDTQYF
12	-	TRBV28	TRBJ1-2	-	TGTGCCAGCAGCCAGGCCAGGTATGGCTACACCTTC	CASSQARYGYTF
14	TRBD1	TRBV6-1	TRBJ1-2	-	TGTGCCAGCAGTGAACAGGGGGTCTTGGATGGCTACACCTTC	CASSEQGVLDGYTF
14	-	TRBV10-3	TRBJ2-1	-	TGTGCCATCAGCAGGGGAGATTCCTACAATGAGCAGTTCTTC	CAISRGDSYNEQFF
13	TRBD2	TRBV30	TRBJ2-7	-	TGTGCCTGGATCTCCGGGACTAGGGGCGAGCAGTACTTC	CAWISGTRGEQYF
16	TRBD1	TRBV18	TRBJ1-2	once	TGTGCCAGCTCACCACTGGACAGGGGGCGCCCAGATGGCTACACCTTC	CASSPLDRGRPDGYTF
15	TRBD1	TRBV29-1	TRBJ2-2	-	TGCAGCGTTAAGGGGACAGGGGGCTTCACCGGGGAGCTGTTTTTT	CSVKGTGGFTGELFF
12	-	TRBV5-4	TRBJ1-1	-	TGTGCCAGCACGGGCCAAGCCACTGAAGCTTTCTTT	CASTGQATEAFF
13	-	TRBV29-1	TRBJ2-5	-	TGCAGCGTTGAATTAGGGGGGCTAGAGACCCAGTACTTC	CSVELGGLETQYF